This TCR beta chain was observed in a study of cytomegalovirus exposure and HLA in healthy donors (dated by TCRdb to 2016 to 2017). For the study in its entirety: In an earlier analysis of 550 to 750 of the donors, 250 to 350 Gb of sequence data and 90 million to 120 million unique TCR beta sequences from about 179 million T cells were reported. Every repertoire in the discovery cohort had been generated on one and the same sequencing platform. The aim of the study was to test whether cataloging public T cell receptors could identify signatures of past pathogen exposure. An early release that covered roughly 600 HLA-typed donors contained approximately 300 gigabases of sequencing data and around 80 million unique TCR sequences. Besides the first cohort of about 730 subjects, a separate validation cohort made up of 90 to 150 different subjects was used. Rather than using new phenotypic data, the later analysis identified candidate immune exposures from TCR beta sequences and from how often those sequences occurred across donors. Typing coverage differed by locus: A, B, C, DRB1 and DQB1 were typed in roughly 620-630 donors, DQA1 in about 550, DPA1 in 600 to 610, and DPB1 in just under 490. Using immunosequencing, the study profiled T cell repertoires from about 650 subjects and related those repertoires to cytomegalovirus serostatus. Among the approximately 420 genotyped donors, 81% belonged to the genetic ancestry cluster associated with self-reported Caucasian donors. To decide whether each TCR beta V gene segment behaved as functional or pseudogenic, an earlier analysis of approximately 600 of the donors relied on high-throughput TCR beta sequencing. In a later analysis, previously published TCR beta repertoires from about 640 donors were re-analyzed and high-resolution HLA genotyping was added so that TCR occurrence patterns could be studied. High-throughput TCR immunosequencing, statistical association of individual TCRs with disease status, and machine learning were combined to predict cytomegalovirus infection status. Class I and class II HLA loci were covered by the typing at four-digit resolution. About five DR-DQ haplotypes were handled as single units for association and clustering, since linkage in the cohort was strong. In a later genetic analysis, genome-wide SNP genotypes for about three fifths of the roughly 670 donors were used, and that subset was treated as a discovery cohort. Among about 400 genotyped donors of the cohort, an average of around 250,000 unique TCR beta nucleotide sequences was sequenced per donor, of which about 20% were non-productive. Donor age, sex, ethnicity and CMV serostatus were compiled alongside the repertoire data. What the study reported, not specific to this receptor: Presence/absence analyses assumed roughly uniform sequencing depth across donors, an assumption that may not hold. Immune exposure information for the cohort was limited to CMV serostatus. In the study, 150 to 200 TCR beta chains were listed as associated with cytomegalovirus. Linkage disequilibrium might explain the correlated functional status among segregating V segments, but an unknown experimental factor could not be excluded. In a later analysis, several top co-occurrence clusters were reported to appear linked to parvovirus B19, influenza, CMV and Epstein-Barr virus. Specific HLA alleles were associated with 15,000 to 20,000 TCR beta sequences at a false discovery rate of 0.05 in a later analysis. Strong co-occurrence of HLA alleles, especially DR and DQ, made assigning TCR associations to individual alleles difficult. A later genetic analysis associated a missense DCLRE1C variant with V-gene and J-gene trimming of TCR beta chains, and an independent cohort replicated the association. A later analysis found that most CMV-associated TCR beta chains appeared HLA-restricted, with HLA associations seemingly driven largely by CMV exposure. In a later analysis, HLA-associated TCR beta chains showed more clonal expansion and lower generation probabilities than non-associated chains that were equally common. Most TCR sequences were observed very rarely across donors, whereas some public TCRs were present in many individuals. According to a later genetic analysis, donors in an Asian-associated ancestry cluster had fewer N-insertions in productive TCRs than the approximately 710-donor mean. An earlier analysis of around 600 of the donors showed that most TCR beta V segments appeared in productive rearrangements either about 87% or about 30% of the time, which broadly matched IMGT annotations. A later analysis found that TCR association rates varied across HLA loci, with DRB1 alleles showing the most associated TCRs and HLA-C alleles the fewest. The authors suggested that the approach could potentially be extended to other disease states and immunological phenotypes. The earlier analysis of nearly 600 of the donors excluded about 16 rarely observed V segments, including chromosome 9 orphons, because counts were too low. Because HLA typing was missing for some donors at each locus, association tests included only the typed subset. A further reported finding was that TCR beta sequences accurately predicted the HLA-A and HLA-B alleles for most subjects in the first cohort. The classifier was reported to diagnose cytomegalovirus status with high specificity and sensitivity in both the original and validation cohorts. This cohort had only TCR beta chains sequenced, and the lack of alpha or paired-chain data limited which features could be detected. A cluster of highly shared sequence variants was judged likely to be a technical artifact of the sequencing pipeline. In vitro tests confirmed that a few of the cytomegalovirus-associated TCR beta chains recognize cytomegalovirus antigens.

In total, approximately 690 healthy bone marrow donors made up the cohort. At the time of sampling, all cohort members were nominally healthy, though unrecorded immune exposures were likely present. The donor tested CMV seronegative, placing the donor among the roughly 400 seronegative members of the cohort. Each donor provided a peripheral blood sample, and peripheral blood mononuclear cells were used for TCR beta sequencing. The Qiagen DNeasy Blood Extraction Kit was used to extract genomic DNA from the blood cell samples. Comments on this clone: Its cognate antigen has yet to be identified. Base qualities are not at hand, and no much larger clone is one base apart.

Libraries were built with the immunoSEQ multiplex PCR assay. For the multiplex PCR, a mixture combining 60 forward primers for TCR Vbeta segments and 13 reverse primers for TCR Jbeta segments was used. A multiplex PCR assay on genomic DNA amplified the CDR3 region of rearranged TCR beta genes. The amplified TCR beta libraries were sequenced on the Illumina HiSeq System as 87-base-pair reads. Per the source publication's procedure: A later analysis tallied 75 million to 85 million unique TCR beta chains across the 666 repertoires, and some 10 million of those chains were shared by two or more donors. A nearest-neighbor algorithm error-corrected the raw reads and collapsed the reads into unique sequences, merging closely related sequences to remove PCR and sequencing errors. V, D and J gene segments were assigned by aligning CDR3 sequences to IMGT reference sequences. For a sequence to be retained, a match of at least six nucleotides to both a V gene segment and a J gene segment was required. A rearrangement counted as productive if the CDR3 had no stop codons and remained in frame with V and J, and every other rearrangement counted as non-productive. CDR3 was defined according to IMGT convention as the region running from the second conserved V-encoded cysteine to the conserved J-encoded phenylalanine. The earlier analysis of roughly 590 of the donors excluded any sequence lacking an unambiguous match to a single V gene segment. An earlier analysis of some 610 of the donors called V segments functional above 56.7% productive rearrangements and segregating when the between-donor standard deviation exceeded 5%. A statistical classification framework was built to diagnose cytomegalovirus status from the catalog of TCR beta chain sequences. In a later analysis, V and J genes were assigned by comparing TCR nucleotide sequences against IMGT/GENE-DB human TR gene sequences. Using the TCRdist pipeline, a later analysis assigned CDR3 sequences along with most-parsimonious VDJ recombination scenarios. A later analysis defined each TCR beta chain by its CDR3 amino acid sequence plus V-gene family, and excluded reads lacking a unique V-gene family. In a later analysis, 550 to 650 highly shared, low-generation-probability nucleotide sequences were removed to address suspected cross-contamination and a sequencing artifact. In a later analysis, a clonal expansion index was calculated for each public chain from normalized within-repertoire ranks of inferred template counts. In a later analysis, generation probabilities were computed using a VDJ recombination model fitted to out-of-frame rearrangements, and the results were checked against IGoR. In a later analysis, hypergeometric tests were used to score TCR-TCR, TCR-HLA and TCR-CMV co-occurrence, with a repertoire-size bias correction applied to TCR pairs. In a later analysis, false discovery rates were estimated by permuting HLA or CMV assignments 20 times. In a later analysis, co-occurring TCRs were grouped with DBSCAN, and TCRdist sequence similarity was added when clustering was performed within HLA-allele-positive subsets. Repertoires with fewer than 30,000 or more than 120,000 public chains were left out of co-occurrence clustering, as were about 5 repertoires with anomalous nucleotide sharing. Held by TCRdb, this immuneACCESS table contains in-frame sequences only and omits some clones. Under half of the omission traces to an unresolved V gene where checked; the cause of the rest is unknown. The V and J calls and clone size come from that table; D and trimming were worked out from the DNA. The sample table shows about 170,000 clones, and less than 90% are seen once. The top ten clones comprise 0.35% to 0.45% of the sample.

This clonotype was sampled from a boy between 2 and 10 years old in good health and CMV-seronegative. Material: PBMCs.

CDR3 loop: CASSPRQGSNGYTF. The DNA is as follows: TGTGCCAGCAGCCCACGACAGGGAAGTAATGGCTACACCTTC. Here the chain combines TRBV11-1 and TRBJ1-2, with 7 central nucleotides matching TRBD1. Here V drops 5 bases and J drops 6 bases, and the junction holds 9 bases not matched to any gene. From its cysteine to its phenylalanine, the CDR3 spans 14 amino acids. Left in the record is the CDR3 DNA by itself, 42 bases read in frame from the first base. For CDR1 and CDR2, the germline V gene (reference sequence) lists SGHAT and FQDESV.